Below, 3 T cell receptor beta chains from the same sample are listed, as sequenced in a study of CD8 T cells in ankylosing spondylitis. TCRdb re-called the 5' RACE reads through MiXCR, storing one row per CDR3 protein. The profile covers approximately 60,000 distinct CDR3 sequences, with 6.2% appearing a single time and under 6% taken by the ten largest. The sample comprised synovial fluid, either unsorted or a sorted T cell fraction (not recorded which). These receptors all come from a male donor with ankylosing spondylitis.

This clonotype was found many times. V is TRBV5-1 and J is TRBJ1-1; 7 bases are a match to TRBD1. V lost 4 bases and J lost 4; bases outside the gene matches: 10. The germline gives CDR1 SGHRS, CDR2 YFSETQ. The CDR3 runs 15 residues. The CDR3 region is CASSGGQTLGTEAFF. In DNA form, the CDR3 reads TGCGCCAGCAGCGGGGGACAGACCCTCGGCACTGAAGCTTTCTTT.

This clonotype was counted between two and nine times. This chain connects TRBV27 to TRBJ2-1; no definite D call. Germline V CDR1 and CDR2: MNHEY, SMNVEV (reference sequence). The CDR3 is 14 residues long. The V end lost 3 bases, the J end lost 5 bases, and 11 bases lay between the germline ends. The CDR3 loop reads CASSFSPFDNEQFF. For the CDR3, the DNA is TGTGCCAGCAGTTTCAGCCCCTTCGACAATGAGCAGTTCTTC.

This clonotype was observed at least ten times. The DNA of the CDR3 is TGTGCCAGCAGCTTAGCCCAATGGAGCGAGCAGTACTTC. Translating it yields CASSLAQWSEQYF. The chain recombines TRBV7-6 with TRBJ2-7; no reliable D call. CDR1 is SGHVS, CDR2 FNYEAQ, per germline. V lost 0 bases to trimming and J lost 6 bases, with 9 bases between them. This CDR3 region has 13 residues.